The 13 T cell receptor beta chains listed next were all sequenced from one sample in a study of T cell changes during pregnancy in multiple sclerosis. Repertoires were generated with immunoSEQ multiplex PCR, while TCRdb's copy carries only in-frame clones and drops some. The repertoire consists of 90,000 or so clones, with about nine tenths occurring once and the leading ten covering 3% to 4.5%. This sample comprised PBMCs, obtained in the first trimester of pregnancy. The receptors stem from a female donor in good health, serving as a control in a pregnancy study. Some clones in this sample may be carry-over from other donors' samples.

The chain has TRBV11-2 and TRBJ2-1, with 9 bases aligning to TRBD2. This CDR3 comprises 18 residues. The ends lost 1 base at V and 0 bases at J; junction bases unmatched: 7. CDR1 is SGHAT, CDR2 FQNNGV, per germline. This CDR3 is CASSLVGQRGASYNEQFF. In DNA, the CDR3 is TGTGCCAGCAGCTTAGTAGGCCAGCGGGGGGCCTCCTACAATGAGCAGTTCTTC.

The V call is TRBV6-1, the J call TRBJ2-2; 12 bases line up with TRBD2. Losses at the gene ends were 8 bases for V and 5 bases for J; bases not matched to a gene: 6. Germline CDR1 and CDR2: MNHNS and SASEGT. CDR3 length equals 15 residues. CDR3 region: CASLGLAGTTGELFF. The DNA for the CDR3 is TGTGCCAGCCTAGGACTAGCGGGGACTACCGGGGAGCTGTTTTTT.

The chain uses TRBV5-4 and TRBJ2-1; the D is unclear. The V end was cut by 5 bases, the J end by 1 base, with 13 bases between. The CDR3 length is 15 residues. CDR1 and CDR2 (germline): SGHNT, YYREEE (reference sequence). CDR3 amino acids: CASSPIASSYNEQFF. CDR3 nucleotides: TGTGCCAGCAGTCCAATCGCCAGTTCCTACAATGAGCAGTTCTTC.

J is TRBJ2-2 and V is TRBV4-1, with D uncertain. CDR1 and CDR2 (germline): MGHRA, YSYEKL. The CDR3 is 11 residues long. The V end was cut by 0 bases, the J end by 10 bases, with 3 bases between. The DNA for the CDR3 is TGCGCCAGCAGCCAAGACCAGGAGCTGTTTTTT. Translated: CASSQDQELFF.

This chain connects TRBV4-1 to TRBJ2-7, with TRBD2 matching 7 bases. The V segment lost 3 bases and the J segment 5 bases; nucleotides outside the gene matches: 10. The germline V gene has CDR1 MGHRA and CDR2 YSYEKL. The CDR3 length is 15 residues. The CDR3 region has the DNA TGCGCCAGCAGCCAGGCTAGCGGCGGGTTTGACGAGCAGTACTTC. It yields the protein CASSQASGGFDEQYF.

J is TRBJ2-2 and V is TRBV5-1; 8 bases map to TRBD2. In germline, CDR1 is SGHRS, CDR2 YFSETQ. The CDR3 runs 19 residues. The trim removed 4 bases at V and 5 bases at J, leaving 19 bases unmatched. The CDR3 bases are TGCGCCAGCAGCCGAAGGGGGAGCGGGGGCCTTTCGGGGACCGGGGAGCTGTTTTTT. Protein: CASSRRGSGGLSGTGELFF.

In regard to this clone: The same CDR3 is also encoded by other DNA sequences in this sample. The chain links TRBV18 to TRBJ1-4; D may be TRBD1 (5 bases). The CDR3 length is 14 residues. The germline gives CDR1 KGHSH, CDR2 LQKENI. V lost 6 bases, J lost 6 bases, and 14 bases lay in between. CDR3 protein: CASSPGQGDEKLFF. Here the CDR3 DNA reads TGTGCCAGCTCCCCCGGACAAGGCGATGAAAAACTGTTTTTT.

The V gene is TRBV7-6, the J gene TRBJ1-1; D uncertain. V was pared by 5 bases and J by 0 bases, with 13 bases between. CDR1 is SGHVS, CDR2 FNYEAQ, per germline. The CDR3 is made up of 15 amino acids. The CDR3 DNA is TGTGCCAGCAGCACCAGAAGCGTCATGAACACTGAAGCTTTCTTT. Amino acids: CASSTRSVMNTEAFF.

CDR3 bases: TGTGCCAGCTCACCTAGGCTAGCGGGGACCCAAGAGACCCAGTACTTC. It specifies CASSPRLAGTQETQYF. This rearrangement joins TRBV18 to TRBJ2-5; 9 bases line up with TRBD2. Germline V lookup: CDR1 KGHSH, CDR2 LQKENI. Trimming at V came to 3 bases and at J to 1 base, leaving 6 bases not matched to a gene. The CDR3 totals 16 residues. Filled out from reference TRBV18 and TRBJ2-5, the complete variable domain reads NAGVMQNPRHLVRRRGQEARLRCSPMKGHSHVYWYRQLPEEGLKFMVYLQKENIIDESGMPKERFSAEFPKEGPSILRIQQVVRGDSAAYFCASSPRLAGTQETQYFGPGTRLLVL.

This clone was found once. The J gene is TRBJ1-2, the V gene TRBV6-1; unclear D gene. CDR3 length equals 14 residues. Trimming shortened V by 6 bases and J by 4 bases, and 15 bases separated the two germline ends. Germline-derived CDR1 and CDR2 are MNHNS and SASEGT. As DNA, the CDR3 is TGTGCCAGCAGGGAGACCGCGTATCTCTATGGCTACACCTTC. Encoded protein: CASRETAYLYGYTF.

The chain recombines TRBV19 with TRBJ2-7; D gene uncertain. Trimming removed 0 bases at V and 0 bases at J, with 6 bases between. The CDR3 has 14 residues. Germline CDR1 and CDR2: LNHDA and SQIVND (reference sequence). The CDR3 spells CASSIEVSSYEQYF. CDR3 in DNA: TGTGCCAGTAGTATAGAGGTCAGCTCCTACGAGCAGTACTTC.

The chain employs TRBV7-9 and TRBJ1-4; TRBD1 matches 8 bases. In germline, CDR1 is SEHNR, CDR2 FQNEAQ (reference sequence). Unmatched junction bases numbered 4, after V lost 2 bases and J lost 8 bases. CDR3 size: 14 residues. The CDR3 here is CASSLSTGEEKLFF. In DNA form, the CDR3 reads TGTGCCAGCAGCTTATCGACAGGGGAGGAAAAACTGTTTTTT.

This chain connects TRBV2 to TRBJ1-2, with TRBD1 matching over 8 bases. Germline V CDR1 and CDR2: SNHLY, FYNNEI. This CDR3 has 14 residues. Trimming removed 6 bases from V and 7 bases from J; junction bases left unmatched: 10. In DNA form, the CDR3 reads TGTGCCAGCAGCATGGGGCAGGGGGCTTTTGGCTACACCTTC. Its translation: CASSMGQGAFGYTF. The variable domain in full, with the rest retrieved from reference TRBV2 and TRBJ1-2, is EPEVTQTPSHQVTQMGQEVILRCVPISNHLYFYWYRQILGQKVEFLVSFYNNEISEKSEIFDDQFSVERPDGSNFTLKIRSTKLEDSAMYFCASSMGQGAFGYTFGSGTRLTVV.